A single sample is the source of the 21 T cell receptor beta chains below, sequenced in a study of blood T cells in healthy people across ages. Primers used in a second PCR of about 7 to 12 cycles were a sample-barcoded 5' primer and a J-beta primer mix. TCRdb reprocessed the 5' RACE reads with MiXCR, giving one entry per CDR3 protein. The data hold 900,000 to 950,000 distinct CDR3 sequences, with just under 30% observed a single time. These same data were also listed under a study on T cells of mothers and their children.

The sample taken for sequencing was blood. The source of these receptors is a woman aged 40 to 50 in good health.

This clonotype is a singleton in its sample. V gene TRBV4-1 combines with J gene TRBJ1-1; no clear D gene. The CDR3 runs 17 residues. Trimming removed 0 bases from V and 3 bases from J, with 17 bases in between. Germline CDR1 MGHRA, CDR2 YSYEKL. The CDR3 is CASSQEPFGQADTEAFF. DNA of the CDR3: TGCGCCAGCAGCCAAGAGCCCTTTGGGCAGGCGGACACTGAAGCTTTCTTT.

This clonotype was seen a few times. The DNA for the CDR3 is TGTGCCACCAGTGAGGGCGGGCTAGCGGGGGGCCTCACAGATACGCAGTATTTT. This gives the protein CATSEGGLAGGLTDTQYF. The rearrangement joins TRBV24-1 to TRBJ2-3, with 11 nucleotides matching TRBD2. CDR3 size: 18 residues. Germline V CDR1 and CDR2: KGHDR, SFDVKD. J was trimmed by 2 bases and V by 4 bases; bases with no gene match: 10.

The gene calls are TRBV2 and TRBJ2-5; D not certain. The germline V gene has CDR1 SNHLY and CDR2 FYNNEI. This CDR3 region has 10 residues. Trimming pared 10 bases from V and 3 bases from J, leaving 6 bases between. CDR3 DNA sequence: TGTGCCACCCTAGAAGAGACCCAGTACTTC. Amino acid sequence: CATLEETQYF.

In nucleotides, the CDR3 is TGCGCCAGCAGCCTCGGCAGAGGGGTTGCCAAAAACATTCAGTACTTC. Its protein product is CASSLGRGVAKNIQYF. The chain joins TRBV5-1 to TRBJ2-4; possibly TRBD1 or TRBD2 for D (5 bases each). This CDR3 has 16 amino acids. Per the germline V gene, CDR1 is SGHRS and CDR2 is YFSETQ. Trimming pared 4 bases from V and 1 base from J, leaving 15 bases between.

Comment on this clonotype: Sequence at one end of the junction differs from germline and may be a read error. V usage is TRBV7-7 and J usage is TRBJ2-2, with a weak D call TRBD1 (6 bases). This CDR3 is 15 amino acids long. Germline-derived CDR1 and CDR2 are SSHAT and FNYEAQ (reference sequence). CDR3 protein: CASSLLGQNTGELFF. In nucleotides, the CDR3 is TGTGCTAGCAGCTTACTGGGACAGAACACCGGGGAGCTGTTTTTT.

The chain joins TRBV19 to TRBJ2-1; either TRBD1 or TRBD2 may fit D (5 bases each). The V gene's germline CDR1 is LNHDA and CDR2 SQIVND (reference sequence). Trimming cost V 3 bases and J 10 bases, with 13 bases left between them. The CDR3 runs 13 residues. This CDR3 reads CASSMGTFLEQFF. The CDR3 coding sequence is TGTGCCAGTAGTATGGGGACCTTCCTCGAGCAGTTCTTC.

This chain uses TRBV20-1 with TRBJ2-6; D unclear. Per the germline V gene, CDR1 is DFQATT and CDR2 is SNEGSKA (reference sequence). The CDR3 runs to 16 residues. The ends were cut back, 6 bases at V and 0 bases at J, with 15 bases in the middle. The CDR3 loop reads CSAWVVGSSGANVLTF. CDR3 DNA: TGCAGTGCCTGGGTCGTTGGATCCTCTGGGGCCAACGTCCTGACTTTC.

This chain joins TRBV11-1 and TRBJ1-6; possible D gene TRBD1, 5 bases. The germline V gene has CDR1 SGHAT and CDR2 FQDESV (reference sequence). Between the trimmed V and J ends, which lost 2 bases and 7 bases, there was a span of 12 bases. The CDR3 contains 15 residues. In DNA, the CDR3 is TGTGCCAGCAGCTTACTGGGGGGAGGCAATTCACCCCTCCACTTT. It codes for CASSLLGGGNSPLHF.

This clonotype was recorded at least ten times. The chain uses TRBV29-1 and TRBJ2-7; D is perhaps TRBD1 (5 bases). Per germline, CDR1 SQVTM and CDR2 ANQGSEA. V lost 6 bases to trimming and J lost 0 bases, with 12 bases between them. This CDR3 spans 13 amino acids. CDR3 loop: CSVLTVNSYEQYF. As DNA, the CDR3 is TGCAGCGTCCTGACAGTAAACTCCTACGAGCAGTACTTC.

This clonotype was picked up one time. Relative to the germline gene, one junction end is altered; a read error may explain this. The V gene is TRBV30, the J gene TRBJ2-6, with D maybe TRBD2 (7 bases). Germline-derived CDR1 and CDR2 are GTSNPN and SVGIG (reference sequence). This CDR3 has 16 amino acids. The CDR3 sequence is CAWREGGASGANVPTF. DNA of the CDR3: TGTGCCTGGAGGGAGGGGGGGGCCTCTGGGGCCAACGTCCCGACTTTC.

This clonotype was seen once. The chain links TRBV11-2 to TRBJ2-1; D is possibly TRBD2 (5 bases). V was shortened by 4 bases and J by 5 bases, with 15 bases between the two germline ends. This CDR3 has 15 amino acids. CDR1 is SGHAT, CDR2 FQNNGV, per germline. This CDR3 reads CASSYSRALNNEQFF. The CDR3 nucleotides are TGTGCCAGCAGCTATTCGCGGGCCTTGAACAATGAGCAGTTCTTC.

In its sample, this clonotype was seen many times. The J gene is TRBJ2-4, the V gene TRBV28; 7 positions agree with TRBD1. CDR1 and CDR2 (germline): MDHEN, SYDVKM. With 6 bases clipped from V and 2 bases from J, the junction kept 4 bases outside the gene matches. This CDR3 has 14 amino acids. Here the CDR3 reads CASREGATKNIQYF. The DNA for the CDR3 is TGTGCCAGCAGAGAGGGGGCGACCAAAAACATTCAGTACTTC.

This clonotype was found a few times. The chain recombines TRBV7-3 with TRBJ2-7; 10 positions match TRBD1. CDR1 is SGHTA and CDR2 is FQGTGA in the germline V gene. Trimming removed 2 bases from V and 5 bases from J; junction bases left unmatched: 6. The CDR3 has 15 amino acids. The CDR3 here is CASSLGTGAADEQYF. CDR3 bases: TGTGCCAGCAGCTTAGGGACAGGGGCCGCCGACGAGCAGTACTTC.

The chain joins TRBV20-1 to TRBJ2-1, with 7 positions matching TRBD1. The CDR3 is 15 amino acids. V shed 5 bases, J shed 5 bases, and the junction held 12 bases outside the gene matches. Germline-derived CDR1 and CDR2 are DFQATT and SNEGSKA (reference sequence). In DNA, the CDR3 is TGCAGTGCTGACCCCCCGGGACAGTACGACAATGAGCAGTTCTTC. It is translated as CSADPPGQYDNEQFF.

This clonotype was counted many times. A read error may account for a junction end that differs from germline. This rearrangement joins TRBV5-1 to TRBJ2-3, with 7 bases fitting TRBD1. CDR3 length equals 14 residues. CDR1 SGHRS and CDR2 YFSETQ come from the germline V gene. This CDR3 is CASSLRDSTDTQYF. CDR3 nucleotide sequence: TGTGCCAGCAGTCTCCGGGACAGTACAGATACGCAGTATTTT.

The chain uses TRBV11-3 and TRBJ2-3; D gene uncertain. Germline CDR1 is SGHNT and CDR2 is YENEEA. The CDR3 sequence is 14 residues long. V gave up 4 bases and J gave up 0 bases, with 8 bases separating them. CDR3 sequence reads: CASSSDGSTDTQYF. The CDR3 coding sequence is TGTGCCAGCAGCTCGGACGGTAGCACAGATACGCAGTATTTT.

This clonotype was recorded at least ten times. This may be a read error: a much more frequent sequence differs by one nucleotide. The gene calls are TRBV6-6 and TRBJ2-3, with 9 bases that match TRBD2. The CDR3 is 14 amino acids. The J segment lost 2 bases and the V segment lost 5 bases, leaving 2 bases of the junction unmatched. Germline loops: CDR1 MNHNY, CDR2 SVGAGI (reference sequence). The CDR3 region has the DNA TGTGCCAGCAGTGCTAGCGGGGCCACAGATACGCAGTATTTT. Translating gives CASSASGATDTQYF.

The CDR3 nucleotides are TGTGCCAGCAGTAAACTAGACAGTAAGACTGAAGCTTTCTTT. This encodes CASSKLDSKTEAFF. The chain recombines TRBV7-2 with TRBJ1-1, with a tentative D call TRBD1 (5 bases). Trimming removed 6 bases at V and 5 bases at J, with 16 bases between. Germline CDR1 is SGHTA and CDR2 is FQGNSA. The CDR3 length is 14 residues.

This chain links TRBV20-1 with TRBJ2-3, with D perhaps TRBD1 or TRBD2 (5 bases each). The ends were cut back, 5 bases at V and 4 bases at J, with 10 bases in the middle. Germline V CDR1 and CDR2: DFQATT, SNEGSKA (reference sequence). This CDR3 spans 12 amino acids. CDR3: CSAPLGADTQYF. The CDR3 nucleotides are TGCAGTGCTCCACTAGGGGCAGATACGCAGTATTTT.

This clonotype showed up many times. The V and J genes are TRBV27 and TRBJ2-1; 7 bases align to TRBD1. The V gene's germline CDR1 is MNHEY and CDR2 SMNVEV (reference sequence). The CDR3 length is 16 residues. V dropped 3 bases and J dropped 5; count of bases not matched to a gene: 10. The CDR3 nucleotides are TGTGCCAGCAGTTTGTACAGGGGATCTATGGACAATGAGCAGTTCTTC. Encoded protein: CASSLYRGSMDNEQFF.

V gene TRBV28 combines with J gene TRBJ2-3; TRBD2 matches 8 bases. The CDR3 contains 15 residues. The V segment lost 3 bases and the J segment 6 bases; nucleotides outside the gene matches: 8. Germline V CDR1 and CDR2: MDHEN, SYDVKM. In DNA form, the CDR3 reads TGTGCCAGCAGTTTTTCGGGGGGGGCCCGGGATACGCAGTATTTT. Translation gives CASSFSGGARDTQYF.